This T cell receptor beta chain was documented in a study of cytomegalovirus exposure and HLA in healthy donors. CDR1 is SNHLY and CDR2 is FYNNEI in the germline V gene. Trimming removed 5 bases from V and 9 bases from J; junction bases left unmatched: 6. CDR3 length: 14 amino acids. With regard to this clone: Antigen unknown.

The PCR had 60 Vbeta and 13 Jbeta primers. The table came from immunoSEQ multiplex PCR; TCRdb's copy has only in-frame clones and leaves some out. The repertoire holds 100,000 to 150,000 clones, with around 85% as singletons. Findings of the study overall: Prior analysis indicated that the majority of TCR beta V segments exhibited productivity approximately 87% or approximately 30% of the time. Researchers left out some V segments, among them TRBV6-2 and TRBV6-3, as indistinguishable. The study carried out a later analysis of TCR beta sequences. It associated some 17,000 of them with specific HLA alleles at a false discovery rate of 0.05.

This TCR derives from a man between 18 and 29 years old in good health and CMV-seropositive. The J gene is TRBJ2-1, the V gene TRBV2, with 11 positions matching TRBD2. Material: PBMCs. CDR3 loop: CASSIAGGPGEQFF. As DNA, the CDR3 is TGTGCCAGCAGTATAGCGGGGGGGCCCGGTGAGCAGTTCTTC.